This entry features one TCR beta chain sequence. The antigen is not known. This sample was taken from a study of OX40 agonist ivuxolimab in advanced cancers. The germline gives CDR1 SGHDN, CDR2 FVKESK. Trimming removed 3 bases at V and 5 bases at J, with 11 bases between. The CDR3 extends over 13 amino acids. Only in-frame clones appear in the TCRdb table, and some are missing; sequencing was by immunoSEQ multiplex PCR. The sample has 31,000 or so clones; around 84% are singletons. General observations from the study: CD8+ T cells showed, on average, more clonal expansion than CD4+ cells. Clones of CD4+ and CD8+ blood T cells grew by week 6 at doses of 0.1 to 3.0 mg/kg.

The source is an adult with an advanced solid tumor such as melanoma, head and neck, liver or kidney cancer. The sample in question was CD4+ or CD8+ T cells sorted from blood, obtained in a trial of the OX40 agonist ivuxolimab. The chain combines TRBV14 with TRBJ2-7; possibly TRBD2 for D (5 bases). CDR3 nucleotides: TGTGCCAGCAGCCAGGGGAGCACGGACGAGCAGTACTTC. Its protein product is CASSQGSTDEQYF.